This T cell receptor beta chain was profiled in a study of cytomegalovirus exposure and HLA in healthy donors (dated by TCRdb to 2017 to 2019). Context from the whole study: According to an earlier analysis of a few hundred of the donors, some 180 million T cells yielded over 100 million unique TCR beta sequences and less than 300 Gb of sequence data. Roughly 300 gigabases of sequencing data and 70 million to 100 million unique TCR sequences were included in an early release covering about 620 HLA-typed donors. Of the roughly 390 genotyped donors, 65% to 90% were placed in the genetic ancestry cluster associated with self-reported Caucasian donors. The aim of the study was to test whether cataloging public T cell receptors could identify signatures of past pathogen exposure. The study used immunosequencing to profile the T cell repertoires of approximately 630 subjects and linked those repertoires to cytomegalovirus serostatus. Besides the first cohort of approximately 710 subjects, a separate validation cohort made up of roughly 120 different subjects was used. The study combined high-throughput TCR immunosequencing, statistical association of individual TCRs with disease status, and machine learning to predict cytomegalovirus infection status. A later analysis re-analyzed previously published TCR beta repertoires from roughly 630 donors and added high-resolution HLA genotyping to study TCR occurrence patterns. Rather than using new phenotypic data, the later analysis identified candidate immune exposures from TCR beta sequences and from how often those sequences occurred across donors. To decide whether each TCR beta V gene segment behaved as functional or pseudogenic, an earlier analysis of approximately 620 of the donors relied on high-throughput TCR beta sequencing. Donor age, sex, ethnicity and CMV serostatus were compiled alongside the repertoire data. Genome-wide SNP genotypes for about 60% of the roughly 700 donors were used in a later genetic analysis, which treated that subset as a discovery cohort. All discovery cohort repertoires had been generated using a single sequencing platform. Both class I and class II loci were covered by HLA typing, at four-digit resolution. The number of donors typed differed by locus, with about 629-630 for A, B, C, DRB1 and DQB1, roughly 520 for DQA1, under 610 for DPA1, and 450 to 480 for DPB1. Because of strong linkage in the cohort, roughly five DR-DQ haplotypes were treated as single units for association and clustering. Across about 380 genotyped donors of the cohort, an average of approximately 240,000 unique TCR beta nucleotide sequences per donor were sequenced, and about a sixth of those sequences were non-productive.

What the study reported, not specific to this receptor: A later analysis reported that several top co-occurrence clusters appeared linked to parvovirus B19, influenza, CMV and Epstein-Barr virus. Compared with equally common non-associated chains, HLA-associated TCR beta chains in a later analysis were more clonally expanded and had lower generation probabilities. The sequencing pipeline was judged likely to have produced a cluster of highly shared sequence variants as a technical artifact. HLA typing was unavailable for some donors at each locus, so association tests used only the typed subset. In a later analysis, TCR association rates were found to vary across HLA loci, with the most associated TCRs seen for DRB1 alleles and the fewest for HLA-C alleles. In a later analysis, about 17,000 TCR beta sequences were associated with specific HLA alleles at a false discovery rate of 0.05. Because counts were too low, seventeen rarely observed V segments, including chromosome 9 orphons, were left out of the earlier analysis of approximately 580 of the donors. Assigning TCR associations to individual alleles was difficult when HLA alleles, especially DR and DQ, strongly co-occurred. In vitro tests confirmed that a few of the cytomegalovirus-associated TCR beta chains recognize cytomegalovirus antigens. The authors suggested that the approach could potentially be extended to other disease states and immunological phenotypes. V-gene and J-gene trimming of TCR beta chains was associated with a missense DCLRE1C variant in a later genetic analysis, and the association was replicated in an independent cohort. Most CMV-associated TCR beta chains appeared to be HLA-restricted in a later analysis, and the HLA associations seemed to be driven largely by CMV exposure. In the study, about 150 TCR beta chains were listed as associated with cytomegalovirus. CMV serostatus was the only immune exposure information available for the cohort. In an earlier analysis of some 640 of the donors, most TCR beta V segments were observed in productive rearrangements about 87% or about 30% of the time, broadly matching IMGT annotations. Most TCR sequences were observed very rarely across donors, whereas some public TCRs were present in many individuals. Only TCR beta chains were sequenced in this cohort, and the absence of alpha or paired-chain data limited detectable features. A further reported finding was that TCR beta sequences accurately predicted the HLA-A and HLA-B alleles for most subjects in the first cohort. According to a later genetic analysis, donors in an Asian-associated ancestry cluster had fewer N-insertions in productive TCRs than the approximately 670-donor mean. In both the original and validation cohorts, the classifier was reported to diagnose cytomegalovirus status with high specificity and sensitivity. Linkage disequilibrium might explain the correlated functional status among segregating V segments, but an unknown experimental factor could not be excluded. Presence/absence analyses assumed roughly uniform sequencing depth across donors, an assumption that may not hold.

Libraries came from the immunoSEQ multiplex PCR assay. A mixture of 60 forward primers for TCR Vbeta segments and 13 reverse primers for TCR Jbeta segments was used in the multiplex PCR. The CDR3 region of rearranged TCR beta genes was amplified from genomic DNA with a multiplex PCR assay. The amplified TCR beta libraries were sequenced on the Illumina HiSeq System as 87-base-pair reads. The published analysis was carried out like this. In a later analysis, roughly 80 million unique TCR beta chains were counted across the approximately 640 repertoires, and about 10 million of these chains were shared by at least two donors. A nearest-neighbor algorithm error-corrected the raw reads and collapsed the reads into unique sequences, merging closely related sequences to remove PCR and sequencing errors. Alignment of CDR3 sequences to IMGT reference sequences was used to assign V, D and J gene segments. For a sequence to be retained, a match of at least six nucleotides to both a V gene segment and a J gene segment was required. A rearrangement counted as productive if the CDR3 had no stop codons and remained in frame with V and J, and every other rearrangement counted as non-productive. CDR3 was defined by IMGT convention, running from the second conserved V-encoded cysteine to the conserved J-encoded phenylalanine. Sequences without an unambiguous match to a single V gene segment were excluded from the earlier analysis of several hundred of the donors. An earlier analysis of 500 to 700 of the donors classified V segments as functional when productive rearrangements were above 56.7% and as segregating when the standard deviation between donors was above 5%. A statistical classification framework was built to diagnose cytomegalovirus status from the catalog of TCR beta chain sequences. In a later analysis, TCR nucleotide sequences were compared against IMGT/GENE-DB human TR gene sequences so that V and J genes could be assigned. A later analysis assigned CDR3 sequences and most-parsimonious VDJ recombination scenarios with the TCRdist pipeline. In a later analysis, each TCR beta chain was defined by its CDR3 amino acid sequence together with its V-gene family, and reads without a unique V-gene family were excluded. In a later analysis, a few hundred highly shared, low-generation-probability nucleotide sequences were removed to address suspected cross-contamination and a sequencing artifact. For each public chain, a later analysis derived a clonal expansion index from normalized ranks of inferred template counts within each repertoire. A later analysis computed generation probabilities with a VDJ recombination model fitted to out-of-frame rearrangements, and checked the results against IGoR. A later analysis scored TCR-TCR, TCR-HLA and TCR-CMV co-occurrence with hypergeometric tests, applying a repertoire-size bias correction to TCR pairs. A later analysis estimated false discovery rates by permuting HLA or CMV assignments 20 times. In a later analysis, co-occurring TCRs were grouped using DBSCAN, and TCRdist sequence similarity was added for clustering within HLA-allele-positive subsets. For co-occurrence clustering, repertoires with fewer than 30,000 or more than 120,000 public chains were excluded, along with roughly 5 repertoires with anomalous nucleotide sharing. The clones in this table, taken by TCRdb from immuneACCESS, are in-frame only. Not every clone is retained; where verified, under half of the shortfall comes from an unresolved V gene, and the cause of the rest is unknown. V, J and clone size derive from that table, while D and trimming were established from the DNA sequence. The sample's table covers 150,000 or so clones. The top ten hold over 1.5% of the sample.

The cohort consisted of 666 healthy bone marrow donors. All cohort members were sampled while nominally healthy, although unrecorded immune exposures were likely present. The donor tested CMV seronegative, placing the donor among the roughly 400 seronegative members of the cohort. Each donor provided a peripheral blood sample, and peripheral blood mononuclear cells were used for TCR beta sequencing. Genomic DNA extraction from the blood cell samples was performed with the Qiagen DNeasy Blood Extraction Kit. Note on this clone: Its specific antigen is unknown.

The clonotype was recovered from a man between 18 and 35 years old in good health and CMV-seronegative. Sequencing was carried out using PBMCs.

The nucleotides are TGTGCCAGTAGTATAGTAGGACAGGGGGCAAACGGGGAGCTGTTTTTT. Translation gives CASSIVGQGANGELFF. The V gene is TRBV19 and the J gene is TRBJ2-2, and TRBD1 matches 11 of the central bases. Spanning cysteine to phenylalanine, the CDR3 consists of 16 amino acids. This entry keeps only the CDR3 DNA: 48 bases, framed from base 1. Here V drops 1 base and J drops 7 bases, and the junction holds 5 bases not matched to any gene. CDR1 and CDR2, looked up from the germline V gene (reference sequence), are LNHDA and SQIVND.